This note documents a single TCR beta chain sequence. Antigen unknown. Second-dose intervals of approximately 4 or approximately 12 weeks were pooled. This entry is derived from a study of T cell responses to AZD1222 COVID-19 vaccine. Regarding the study as a whole: Targeting of unmutated variant regions was reportedly seen in nearly half of spike-specific TCRs.

Profiled with immunoSEQ multiplex PCR; TCRdb holds only in-frame clones, not every one. The data hold about 84,000 clones, with 80% to 90% observed a single time. Between the trimmed V and J ends, which lost 2 bases and 0 bases, there was a span of 6 bases. The CDR3 sequence is 14 residues long. The germline V gene encodes CDR1 MNHEY and CDR2 SVGAGI. This receptor was identified in an adult who received the AZD1222 COVID-19 vaccine. This chain links TRBV6-5 with TRBJ2-3; D is ambiguous. The sequences come from peripheral blood, collected 28 days after the second AZD1222 dose. The CDR3 nucleotides are TGTGCCAGCAGTTACGGCCATAGCACAGATACGCAGTATTTT. The encoded protein is CASSYGHSTDTQYF.